These T cell receptor beta chains were read from a single sample in a study of T cell responses to AZD1222 COVID-19 vaccine. Repertoires were generated with immunoSEQ multiplex PCR, while TCRdb's copy carries only in-frame clones and drops some. In the table there are 70,000 or so clones, roughly 84% of which are singletons. Source: peripheral blood, taken on day 0 of AZD1222 vaccination. The receptor set was obtained from an adult in good health. Both conserved end residues are part of each CDR3. Each record gives: V gene, J gene, clone size, D gene, CDR3 DNA, CDR3 protein. The D gene is left open where the match is weak. Clone size is stated in some rows and not others, as once, few, many or a class when expanded.

TRBV6-1	TRBJ1-5	NA	TRBD1	TGTGCCAGCAGTGAAGCGGAAGGACAGGGCAATCAGCCCCAGCATTTT	CASSEAEGQGNQPQHF
TRBV11-2	TRBJ2-3	NA	NA	TGTGCCAGCAGCCGAGCCGGGAACGATATAGATACGCAGTATTTT	CASSRAGNDIDTQYF
TRBV11-2	TRBJ1-1	NA	NA	TGTGCCAGCAGCTTAGTCTTTGGGGGGCGAGGCACTGAAGCTTTCTTT	CASSLVFGGRGTEAFF
TRBV6-1	TRBJ2-2	medium-sized	NA	TGTGCCAGCATTAGGACCGGGGAGCTGTTTTTT	CASIRTGELFF
TRBV2	TRBJ2-7	NA	TRBD1	TGTGCCAGCCAACCCACCGGGACAGGGCGCTACGAGCAGTACTTC	CASQPTGTGRYEQYF
TRBV19	TRBJ1-5	once	NA	TGTGCCAGTAGTATAGGCCAGCCCCAGCATTTT	CASSIGQPQHF
TRBV3-1/TRBV3-2	TRBJ1-1	NA	NA	TGTGCCAGCAGCCAAGTTTCGAACACTGAAGCTTTCTTT	CASSQVSNTEAFF
TRBV7-8	TRBJ1-5	few	TRBD1	TGTGCCAGCAGCTTAACCCAGGGGGCCCAGCATTTT	CASSLTQGAQHF
TRBV3-1/TRBV3-2	TRBJ2-1	NA	TRBD2	TGTGCCAGCAGCCTAAGTAGCGGGGGGATCGATGAGCAGTTCTTC	CASSLSSGGIDEQFF
TRBV4-1	TRBJ1-2	NA	NA	TGCGCCAGCAGCCAAGATATACGGGGGCGGACCTATGGCTACACCTTC	CASSQDIRGRTYGYTF
TRBV5-1	TRBJ1-6	NA	NA	TGCGCCAGCAGCTTGGGGGGAGGCGATTCACCCCTCCACTTT	CASSLGGGDSPLHF
TRBV6-5	TRBJ1-1	NA	NA	TGTGCCAGCAGTTACTCGGCATCCTTAGAAGCTTTCTTT	CASSYSASLEAFF
TRBV7-9	TRBJ2-4	NA	TRBD2	TGTGCCAGCAGCAACCAACTAGCGGGGGCCCGGGTCGGCAAAAACATTCAGTACTTC	CASSNQLAGARVGKNIQYF
TRBV10-3	TRBJ1-2	NA	TRBD1	TGTGCCATCAGTGGGACAGGGCATGGCTACACCTTC	CAISGTGHGYTF
TRBV13	TRBJ2-7	NA	NA	TGTGCCAGCAGCCCCGGGAGTTCCTCCTACGAGCAGTACTTC	CASSPGSSSYEQYF
TRBV4-3	TRBJ1-2	NA	TRBD1	TGCGCCAGCAGCCAAAATGTGGACCCCGTACAGGGGACCTATGGCTACACCTTC	CASSQNVDPVQGTYGYTF
TRBV30	TRBJ1-3	NA	TRBD1	TGTGCCTGGAGTACGGGACAGGGAAACACCATATATTTT	CAWSTGQGNTIYF
TRBV19	TRBJ1-1	many	NA	TGTGTCACCCGGGACGGAGTCACCGGGAACACTGAAGCTTTCTTT	CVTRDGVTGNTEAFF
TRBV7-9	TRBJ1-1	NA	NA	TGTGCCAGCAGCTCCGGGGGAACTGAAGCTTTCTTT	CASSSGGTEAFF
TRBV9	TRBJ2-2	NA	NA	TGTGCCAGCAGCGTAGAATCACGAGCCACCGGGGAGCTGTTTTTT	CASSVESRATGELFF
TRBV6-6	TRBJ2-2	NA	NA	TGTGCCAGCAGTCCAGGGGTAACCGGGGAGCTGTTTTTT	CASSPGVTGELFF
TRBV7-9	TRBJ1-1	NA	NA	TGTGCCAGCAGTTTGGCAAATCGGAACACTGAAGCTTTCTTT	CASSLANRNTEAFF
TRBV2	TRBJ1-2	once	TRBD1	TGTGCCAGCAGTGGAGGGGACAGCACTTACTATGGCTACACCTTC	CASSGGDSTYYGYTF
TRBV29-1	TRBJ2-7	NA	NA	TGCAGCGTTGTCCTGGGACCCAACGAGCAGTACTTC	CSVVLGPNEQYF
TRBV28	TRBJ2-5	NA	TRBD2	TGTGCCAGCGGGACTAGCGGGGGGCTTCCCCAAGAGACCCAGTACTTC	CASGTSGGLPQETQYF
TRBV28	TRBJ2-1	NA	NA	TGTGCCAGCAGTTTGAGGGATTACAATGAGCAGTTCTTC	CASSLRDYNEQFF
TRBV7-9	TRBJ2-3	NA	NA	TGTGCCAGCAGCTTCTGGGGGGGCGACACAGATACGCAGTATTTT	CASSFWGGDTDTQYF
TRBV3-1/TRBV3-2	TRBJ2-1	NA	NA	TGTGCCAGCAGCCCGCGCGATCTGGGGGGTGAGCAGTTCTTC	CASSPRDLGGEQFF
TRBV9	TRBJ2-7	NA	TRBD2	TGTGCCAGCAGCGTAGGGCCTAGCGGGGGCTACGAGCAGTACTTC	CASSVGPSGGYEQYF
TRBV10-3	TRBJ1-6	NA	TRBD1	TGTGCCATCAGTGTGGGACAGAATAATTCACCCCTCCACTTT	CAISVGQNNSPLHF
TRBV19	TRBJ1-6	few	TRBD1	TGTGCCAGTAGCAAACAGGGGGCCGCCTATGATTCACCCCTCCACTTT	CASSKQGAAYDSPLHF
TRBV5-1	TRBJ1-5	NA	NA	TGCGCCAGCAGCTGGTCAGGATTCGATCAGCCCCAGCATTTT	CASSWSGFDQPQHF